A selection of T cell receptor beta chains follows, all from one sample in a study of T cell changes during pregnancy in multiple sclerosis. TCRdb's table, derived via immunoSEQ multiplex PCR, lists solely in-frame clones and lacks some. The table includes about 100,000 clones, about nine tenths detected once. The sequencing here drew on peripheral blood, taken after pregnancy. The source is a female donor with multiple sclerosis, enrolled in a pregnancy study. CDR3s include the opening cysteine and the closing phenylalanine or tryptophan. The D gene is left open where the match is weak. For some rows the clone size is stated as once, few or many, or as a class when expanded; others skip it.

. | TRBJ1-1 | TRBV27 | TRBD1 | TGTGCCAGCAGACCCTACGGGCAGGGGGACCCCACTGAAGCTTTCTTT | CASRPYGQGDPTEAFF
. | TRBJ2-2 | TRBV9 | TRBD2 | TGTGCCAGCAGCACTAGCGGGGGAACAGGGGAGCTGTTTTTT | CASSTSGGTGELFF
. | TRBJ2-6 | TRBV7-9 | . | TGTGCCAACCTCCCTAGTCGGGGGTCTGGGGCCAACGTCCTGACTTTC | CANLPSRGSGANVLTF
. | TRBJ2-5 | TRBV5-4 | TRBD1 | TGTGCCAGCAGCCACTCCAGGGGGCGAGAGACCCAGTACTTC | CASSHSRGRETQYF
once | TRBJ2-5 | TRBV29-1 | TRBD1 | TGCAGCGGGCTGACAGGGGTAGAGACCCAGTACTTC | CSGLTGVETQYF
. | TRBJ2-2 | TRBV15 | . | TGTGCCACCAGCAGAGTCGAAGCGGGCACCGGGGAGCTGTTTTTT | CATSRVEAGTGELFF
. | TRBJ1-1 | TRBV18 | TRBD1 | TGTGCCAGCTCACGAGGACAGGAGAACACTGAAGCTTTCTTT | CASSRGQENTEAFF
. | TRBJ2-7 | TRBV27 | . | TGTGCCAGCAGTTTTTCAGGGAACTACGAGCAGTACTTC | CASSFSGNYEQYF
. | TRBJ2-1 | TRBV5-1 | TRBD2 | TGCGCCAGCAGCTTGGCGCCGGGACTAGTATACAATGAGCAGTTCTTC | CASSLAPGLVYNEQFF
. | TRBJ1-4 | TRBV7-9 | TRBD1 | TGTGCCAGCAGTTCAGGGACAGGGATGGATGAAAAACTGTTTTTT | CASSSGTGMDEKLFF
. | TRBJ1-2 | TRBV7-2 | . | TGTGCCAGCAGCTTAGCCCACGGGGGGGATGGCTACACCTTC | CASSLAHGGDGYTF
. | TRBJ1-5 | TRBV19 | . | TGTGCCACCAGAGGGATGTCGGGCGGCAATCAGCCCCAGCATTTT | CATRGMSGGNQPQHF
. | TRBJ2-7 | TRBV18 | TRBD1 | TGTGCCAGCTCACCAACGAGACAGGGGGCCTACGAGCAGTACTTC | CASSPTRQGAYEQYF
. | TRBJ2-1 | TRBV7-9 | . | TGTGCCAGCAGCTTAGGACAGTCCCCTTACAATGAGCAGTTCTTC | CASSLGQSPYNEQFF
. | TRBJ2-7 | TRBV5-4 | . | TGTGCCAGCAGCTTGGGGACACTAAACTACGAGCAGTACTTC | CASSLGTLNYEQYF
. | TRBJ1-2 | TRBV7-2 | TRBD1 | TGTGCCAGCAGTCAGGACAGGGGGCATGGCTACACCTTC | CASSQDRGHGYTF
. | TRBJ2-2 | TRBV6-1 | TRBD1 | TGTGCCAGCAGAGGGGACAGGCTCGGGGAGCTGTTTTTT | CASRGDRLGELFF
. | TRBJ2-1 | TRBV7-9 | TRBD2 | TGTGCCAGCAGCGGAATGGGACTAGAGGAAAAAGGCTCCTACAATGAGCAGTTCTTC | CASSGMGLEEKGSYNEQFF
. | TRBJ1-2 | TRBV28 | . | TGTGCCAGCAGTTCCCTCAGACAGGTGACATATGGCTACACCTTC | CASSSLRQVTYGYTF
. | TRBJ2-1 | TRBV5-4 | TRBD2 | TGTGCCAGCAGCTCCGAACTAGCGGCCGAATACAATGAGCAGTTCTTC | CASSSELAAEYNEQFF
. | TRBJ2-5 | TRBV11-2 | . | TGTGCCAGCAGCTTACGACTAGTTATTGAGACCCAGTACTTC | CASSLRLVIETQYF
. | TRBJ1-4 | TRBV6-1 | . | TGTGCCAGCAGTGAAGGCGCAGGGTTGAGTGAAAAACTGTTTTTT | CASSEGAGLSEKLFF
. | TRBJ1-5 | TRBV30 | . | TGTGCCTGGAGTACCCGCAGGGTCTCCAATCAGCCCCAGCATTTT | CAWSTRRVSNQPQHF
. | TRBJ1-4 | TRBV28 | TRBD1 | TGTGCCAGCAGTTTGGACAGGGGGCGGGAGGAAAAACTGTTTTTT | CASSLDRGREEKLFF
. | TRBJ1-1 | TRBV7-3 | . | TGTGCCAGCAGCCCTACCCCTGTACTGAACACTGAAGCTTTCTTT | CASSPTPVLNTEAFF
. | TRBJ1-1 | TRBV7-9 | . | TGTGCCAGCAGCTTATTCGGTTTGAACACTGAAGCTTTCTTT | CASSLFGLNTEAFF
. | TRBJ1-4 | TRBV30 | . | TGTGCCCGGTCCTCTGGTCGAACCTCCAACGCAACTAATGAAAAACTGTTTTTT | CARSSGRTSNATNEKLFF
. | TRBJ2-2 | TRBV5-4 | . | TGTGCCAGCAGCTTGGGGCGGGGCTATTCGAACACCGGGGAGCTGTTTTTT | CASSLGRGYSNTGELFF
. | TRBJ2-7 | TRBV7-7 | TRBD1 | TGTGCCAGCAGCGCGGGACAGGGAGTACACGAGCAGTACTTC | CASSAGQGVHEQYF
. | TRBJ2-7 | TRBV6-1 | TRBD1 | TGTGCCAGCAGTGCGAACACAGGGGTCTACGAGCAGTACTTC | CASSANTGVYEQYF
. | TRBJ2-7 | TRBV5-1 | TRBD2 | TGCGCCAGCCAGGGGGGGACTAGCGGGGCAGACGAGCAGTACTTC | CASQGGTSGADEQYF
. | TRBJ2-7 | TRBV6-1 | . | TGTGCCAGCAGGGGCACCTACGAGCAGTACTTC | CASRGTYEQYF
once | TRBJ2-1 | TRBV5-6 | . | TGTGCCAGCAGCTTTCAAAGAAGACAGGAGGCTTTCAATGAGCAGTTCTTC | CASSFQRRQEAFNEQFF
once | TRBJ1-2 | TRBV4-1 | . | TGCGCCAGCAGCCAAGTGGGCCCGAATAATAACTATGGCTACACCTTC | CASSQVGPNNNYGYTF
once | TRBJ2-5 | TRBV7-3 | . | TGTGCCAGCAGCCAAGGGGGGGGGATAACAGAACAAGAGACCCAGTACTTC | CASSQGGGITEQETQYF
. | TRBJ2-1 | TRBV18 | . | TGTGCCAGCTCACCGCTCGCGACCTGGGCGTTCTTC | CASSPLATWAFF
once | TRBJ1-2 | TRBV28 | . | TGTGCCAGCAGCCCGATACTAAACTATGGCTACACCTTC | CASSPILNYGYTF
. | TRBJ2-2 | TRBV7-9 | . | TGTGCCAGCAGCTCCCATGGGCGTGATACCGGGGAGCTGTTTTTT | CASSSHGRDTGELFF
. | TRBJ2-1 | TRBV30 | TRBD2 | TGTGCCTGGACTAGCGGGACCAATGAGCAGTTCTTC | CAWTSGTNEQFF
. | TRBJ2-7 | TRBV27 | . | TGTGCCAGCAGTTTCCTCGGTACACAGGCCTACGAGCAGTACTTC | CASSFLGTQAYEQYF
. | TRBJ1-1 | TRBV19 | . | TGTGCCAGTAGGAAAACGGGGAACACTGAAGCTTTCTTT | CASRKTGNTEAFF
. | TRBJ2-3 | TRBV10-3 | . | TGTGCCATCAGTGCTCTGGGCCGAACAGGGACCCGAGATACGCAGTATTTT | CAISALGRTGTRDTQYF
. | TRBJ2-1 | TRBV5-1 | . | TGCGCCAGCAGCTTGTGGGGGGACTACAATGAGCAGTTCTTC | CASSLWGDYNEQFF
. | TRBJ2-3 | TRBV5-6 | . | TGTGCCAGCAGCCTCCTAGCCTCCAGCGATACGCAGTATTTT | CASSLLASSDTQYF
. | TRBJ2-7 | TRBV6-5 | . | TGTGCCAGCAGTTCTAGCGCCTACGAGCAGTACTTC | CASSSSAYEQYF
few | TRBJ1-5 | TRBV28 | TRBD1 | TGTGCCAGCAGTCTTCCGGGACAGGGGGCGGCTCAGCCCCAGCATTTT | CASSLPGQGAAQPQHF